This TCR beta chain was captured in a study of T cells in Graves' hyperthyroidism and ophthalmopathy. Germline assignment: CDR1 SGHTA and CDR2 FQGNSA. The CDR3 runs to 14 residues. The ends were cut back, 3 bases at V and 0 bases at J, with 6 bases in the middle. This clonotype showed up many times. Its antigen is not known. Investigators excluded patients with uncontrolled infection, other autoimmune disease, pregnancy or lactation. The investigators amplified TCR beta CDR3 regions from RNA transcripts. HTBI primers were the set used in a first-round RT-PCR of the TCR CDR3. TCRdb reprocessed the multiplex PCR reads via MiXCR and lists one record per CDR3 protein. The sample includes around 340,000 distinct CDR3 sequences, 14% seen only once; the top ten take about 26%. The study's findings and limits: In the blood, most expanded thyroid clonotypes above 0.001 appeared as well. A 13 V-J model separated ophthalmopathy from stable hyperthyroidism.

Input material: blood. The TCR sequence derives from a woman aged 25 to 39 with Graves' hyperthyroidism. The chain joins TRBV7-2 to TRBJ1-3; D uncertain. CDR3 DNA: TGTGCCAGCAGCTTTACCCTCTCTGGAAACACCATATATTTT. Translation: CASSFTLSGNTIYF.